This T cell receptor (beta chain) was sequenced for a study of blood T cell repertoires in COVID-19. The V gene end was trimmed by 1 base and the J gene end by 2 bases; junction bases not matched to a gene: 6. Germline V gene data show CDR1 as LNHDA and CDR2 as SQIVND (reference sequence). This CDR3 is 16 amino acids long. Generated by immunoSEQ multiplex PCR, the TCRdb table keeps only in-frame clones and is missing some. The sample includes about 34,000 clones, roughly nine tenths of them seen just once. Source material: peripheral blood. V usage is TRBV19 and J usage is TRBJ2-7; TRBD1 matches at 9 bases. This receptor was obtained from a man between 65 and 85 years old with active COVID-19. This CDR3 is CASSIADRGPPYEQYF. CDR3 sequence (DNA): TGTGCCAGTAGTATAGCGGACAGGGGTCCCCCCTACGAGCAGTACTTC.